The following is a T cell receptor (beta chain) sequence with its context. The antigen is unknown. The sample originates from a study of CD4 T cells in relation to SARS-CoV-2 and coronaviruses. The protocol was immunoSEQ multiplex PCR, while the TCRdb copy is restricted to in-frame clones and leaves out a portion. The table includes approximately 20,000 clones, 77% detected once. The unexposed donors gave CD4+ T cells in about 2010-2019, prior to COVID-19. The cells were cultured for about ten days before CD4+ T cells were isolated. Overall study results and limits: Monoreactive clones expanded significantly more to SARS-CoV-2 than crossreactive clones did.

V lost 0 bases and J 3 bases, leaving 10 bases between the germline ends. This CDR3 is built from 16 residues. Looked up from germline, CDR1 is SGDLS and CDR2 is YYNGEE. The sequenced material came from CD4+ T cells from PBMCs, cultured in vitro. The clonotype was recovered from a human donor in good health. The chain joins TRBV9 to TRBJ1-6; D remains unclear. This CDR3 reads CASSVEAGNYNSPLHF. DNA of the CDR3: TGTGCCAGCAGCGTAGAGGCGGGAAACTATAATTCACCCCTCCACTTT. Full variable domain (missing parts from reference TRBV9 and TRBJ1-6): DSGVTQTPKHLITATGQRVTLRCSPRSGDLSVYWYQQSLDQGLQFLIQYYNGEERAKGNILERFSAQQFPDLHSELNLSSLELGDSALYFCASSVEAGNYNSPLHFGNGTRLTVT.